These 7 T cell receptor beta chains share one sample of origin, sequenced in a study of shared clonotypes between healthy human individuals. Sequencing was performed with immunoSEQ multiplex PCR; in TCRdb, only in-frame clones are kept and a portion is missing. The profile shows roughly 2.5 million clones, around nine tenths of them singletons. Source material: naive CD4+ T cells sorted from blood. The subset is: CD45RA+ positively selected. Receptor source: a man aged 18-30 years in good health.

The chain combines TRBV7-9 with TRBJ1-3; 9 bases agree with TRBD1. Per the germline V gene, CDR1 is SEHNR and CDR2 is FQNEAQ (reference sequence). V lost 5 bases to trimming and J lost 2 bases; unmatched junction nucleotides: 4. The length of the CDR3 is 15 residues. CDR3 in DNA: TGTGCCAGCAGCGCCGGGACAGGGCCTGGAAACACCATATATTTT. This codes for CASSAGTGPGNTIYF.

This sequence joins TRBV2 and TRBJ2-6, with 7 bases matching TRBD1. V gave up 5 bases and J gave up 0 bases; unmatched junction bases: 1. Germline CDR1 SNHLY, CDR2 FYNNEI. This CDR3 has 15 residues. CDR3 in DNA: TGTGCCAGCAGTTGGGACAGCTCTGGGGCCAACGTCCTGACTTTC. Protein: CASSWDSSGANVLTF.

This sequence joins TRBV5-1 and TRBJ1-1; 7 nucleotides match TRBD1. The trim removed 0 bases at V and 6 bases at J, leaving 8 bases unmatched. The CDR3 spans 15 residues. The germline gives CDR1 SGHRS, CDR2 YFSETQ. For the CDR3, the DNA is TGCGCCAGCAGCTTGGCCGGGCAGGGGGGAGCTGAAGCTTTCTTT. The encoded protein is CASSLAGQGGAEAFF. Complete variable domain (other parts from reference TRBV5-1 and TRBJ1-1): KAGVTQTPRYLIKTRGQQVTLSCSPISGHRSVSWYQQTPGQGLQFLFEYFSETQRNKGNFPGRFSGRQFSNSRSEMNVSTLELGDSALYLCASSLAGQGGAEAFFGQGTRLTVV.

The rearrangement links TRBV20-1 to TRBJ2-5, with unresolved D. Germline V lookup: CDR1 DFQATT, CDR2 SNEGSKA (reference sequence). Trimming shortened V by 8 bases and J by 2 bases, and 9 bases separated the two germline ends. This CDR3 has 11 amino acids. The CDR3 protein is CSPSQQETQYF. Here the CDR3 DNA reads TGCAGTCCTTCACAACAAGAGACCCAGTACTTC.

For the CDR3, the DNA is TGTGCCAGCAGTGATTCGCCCCTTTCCAATGAGCAGTTCTTC. Translated: CASSDSPLSNEQFF. This rearrangement joins TRBV25-1 to TRBJ2-1, with no clear D. The CDR3 consists of 14 residues. V gave up 3 bases and J gave up 6 bases, with 12 bases separating them. Germline V gene lookup returns CDR1 MGHDK and CDR2 SYGVNS. Full variable domain (remainder filled in from reference TRBV25-1 and TRBJ2-1): EADIYQTPRYLVIGTGKKITLECSQTMGHDKMYWYQQDPGMELHLIHYSYGVNSTEKGDLSSESTVSRIRTEHFPLTLESARPSHTSQYLCASSDSPLSNEQFFGPGTRLTVL.

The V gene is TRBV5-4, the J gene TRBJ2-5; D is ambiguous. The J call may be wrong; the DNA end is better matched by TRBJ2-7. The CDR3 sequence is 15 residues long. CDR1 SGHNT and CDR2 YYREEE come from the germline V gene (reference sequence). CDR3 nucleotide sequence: TGTGCCAGCAGCTTGAAAGGCACCACCGGGTACGAGCAGTACTTC. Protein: CASSLKGTTGYEQYF.

The chain's CDR3 is CASRDSRNTEAFF. CDR3 in DNA: TGTGCCAGCAGGGACAGTAGGAACACTGAAGCTTTCTTT. The gene calls are TRBV6-1 and TRBJ1-1; maybe TRBD1 (6 bases). The CDR3 covers 13 residues. Germline CDR1 is MNHNS and CDR2 is SASEGT. Deletions cut 6 bases from V and 1 base from J, with 9 bases between.